This T cell receptor beta chain stems from a study of T cell repertoires in cytomegalovirus infection. This clonotype was recorded once. Antigen unknown. The junction departs from the called germline gene at one end, perhaps through a read error. A single record per CDR3 protein comes from TCRdb applying MiXCR to the reads. The data contain more than 300,000 distinct CDR3 sequences, approximately 35% of them seen just once; the ten biggest clones take up approximately 13%. The CDR3 loop spans 15 amino acids. This chain joins TRBV12-3 or TRBV12-4 and TRBJ2-1; TRBD2 matches at 10 bases. This receptor was obtained from a human donor in good health (CMV status not recorded). Some clones in this sample may be carry-over from other donors' samples. The input for sequencing was cultured PBMCs, taken from culture after CMV antigen stimulation. CDR3 protein: CASNLGLAAGDEQFF. The DNA of the CDR3 is TGTGCCAGCAATTTAGGACTAGCGGCCGGAGATGAGCAGTTCTTC.